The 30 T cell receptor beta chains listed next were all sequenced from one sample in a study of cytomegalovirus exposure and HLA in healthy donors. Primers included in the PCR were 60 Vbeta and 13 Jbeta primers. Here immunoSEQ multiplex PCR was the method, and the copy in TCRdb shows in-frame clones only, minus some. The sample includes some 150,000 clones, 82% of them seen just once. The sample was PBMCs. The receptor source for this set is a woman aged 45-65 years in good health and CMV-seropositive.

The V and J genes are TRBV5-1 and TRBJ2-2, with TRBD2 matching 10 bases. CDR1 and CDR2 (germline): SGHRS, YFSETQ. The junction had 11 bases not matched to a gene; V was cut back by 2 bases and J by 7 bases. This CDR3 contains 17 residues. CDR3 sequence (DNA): TGCGCCAGCAGCTTTTTACCACTAGCGGGGAAGATCGGGGAGCTGTTTTTT. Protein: CASSFLPLAGKIGELFF.

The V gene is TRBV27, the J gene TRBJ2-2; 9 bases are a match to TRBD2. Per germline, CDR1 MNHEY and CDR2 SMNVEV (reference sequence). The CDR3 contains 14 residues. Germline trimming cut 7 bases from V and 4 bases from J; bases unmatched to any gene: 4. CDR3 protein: CASKASGTTGELFF. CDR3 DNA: TGTGCCAGCAAGGCTAGCGGGACCACCGGGGAGCTGTTTTTT.

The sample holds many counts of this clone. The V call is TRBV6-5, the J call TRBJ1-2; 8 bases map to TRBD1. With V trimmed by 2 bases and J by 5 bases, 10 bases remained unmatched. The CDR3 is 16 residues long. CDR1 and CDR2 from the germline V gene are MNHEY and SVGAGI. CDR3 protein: CASSYVRTGGGYGYTF. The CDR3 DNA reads TGTGCCAGCAGTTACGTTCGTACAGGGGGAGGGTATGGCTACACCTTC.

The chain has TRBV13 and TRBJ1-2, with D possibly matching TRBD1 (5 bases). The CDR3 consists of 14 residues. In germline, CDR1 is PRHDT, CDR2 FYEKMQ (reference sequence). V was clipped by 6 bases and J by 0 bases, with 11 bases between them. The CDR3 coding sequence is TGTGCCAGCAGTCGACAGAGTGCTAACTATGGCTACACCTTC. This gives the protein CASSRQSANYGYTF.

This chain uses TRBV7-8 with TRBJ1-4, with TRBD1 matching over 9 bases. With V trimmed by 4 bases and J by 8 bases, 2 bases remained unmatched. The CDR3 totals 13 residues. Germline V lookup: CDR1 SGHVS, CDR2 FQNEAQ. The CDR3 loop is CASSWGTGEKLFF. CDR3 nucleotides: TGTGCCAGCAGCTGGGGGACAGGGGAAAAACTGTTTTTT.

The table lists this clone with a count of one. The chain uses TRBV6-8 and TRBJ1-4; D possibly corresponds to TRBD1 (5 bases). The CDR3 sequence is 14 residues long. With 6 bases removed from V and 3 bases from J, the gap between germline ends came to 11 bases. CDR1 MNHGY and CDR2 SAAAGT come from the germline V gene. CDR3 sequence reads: CASRWEGANEKLFF. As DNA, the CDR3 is TGTGCCAGCAGATGGGAAGGGGCTAATGAAAAACTGTTTTTT.

The CDR3: CSVDIQTADTPYGYTF. CDR3 DNA sequence: TGCAGCGTTGATATTCAGACAGCCGACACCCCATATGGCTACACCTTC. V gene TRBV29-1 combines with J gene TRBJ1-2; a weak D match, TRBD1 (5 bases). The CDR3 consists of 16 residues. The V and J ends lost 3 bases and 5 bases respectively, with 22 bases between them. Germline V CDR1 and CDR2: SQVTM, ANQGSEA.

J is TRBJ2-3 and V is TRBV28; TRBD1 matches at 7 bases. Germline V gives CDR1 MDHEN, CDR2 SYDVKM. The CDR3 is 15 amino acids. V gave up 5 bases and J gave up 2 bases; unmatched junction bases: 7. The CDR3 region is CASSPRTGPTDTQYF. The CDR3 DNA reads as TGTGCCAGCAGTCCACGGACAGGCCCCACAGATACGCAGTATTTT.

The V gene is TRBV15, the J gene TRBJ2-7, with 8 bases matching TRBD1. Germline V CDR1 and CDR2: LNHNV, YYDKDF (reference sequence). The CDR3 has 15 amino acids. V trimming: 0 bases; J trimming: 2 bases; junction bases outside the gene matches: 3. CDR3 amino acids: CATSRDRTGTYEQYF. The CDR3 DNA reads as TGTGCCACCAGCAGAGATCGGACAGGGACCTACGAGCAGTACTTC.

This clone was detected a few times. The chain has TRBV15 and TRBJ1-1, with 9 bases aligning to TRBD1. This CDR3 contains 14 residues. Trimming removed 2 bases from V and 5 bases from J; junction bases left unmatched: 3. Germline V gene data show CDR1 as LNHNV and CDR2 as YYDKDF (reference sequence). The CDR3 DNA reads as TGTGCCACCAGCAGAACCGACAGGGGGACTGAAGCTTTCTTT. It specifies CATSRTDRGTEAFF.

Here the CDR3 DNA reads TGTGCCTGGAGCCCAACCTCGGGGGATCAGCCCCAGCATTTT. This translates into CAWSPTSGDQPQHF. The rearrangement uses TRBV30 and TRBJ1-5, with a weak D call TRBD1 (5 bases). This CDR3 has 14 residues. Per the germline V gene, CDR1 is GTSNPN and CDR2 is SVGIG (reference sequence). Trimming removed 3 bases from V and 5 bases from J, with 14 bases in between.

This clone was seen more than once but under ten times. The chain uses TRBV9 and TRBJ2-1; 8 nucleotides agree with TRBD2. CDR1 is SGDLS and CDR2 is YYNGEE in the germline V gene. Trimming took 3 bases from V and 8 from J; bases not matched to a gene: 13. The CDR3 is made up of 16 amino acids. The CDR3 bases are TGTGCCAGCAGCGAGGGGGGGACTAGTGATCTTGATGAGCAGTTCTTC. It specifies CASSEGGTSDLDEQFF.

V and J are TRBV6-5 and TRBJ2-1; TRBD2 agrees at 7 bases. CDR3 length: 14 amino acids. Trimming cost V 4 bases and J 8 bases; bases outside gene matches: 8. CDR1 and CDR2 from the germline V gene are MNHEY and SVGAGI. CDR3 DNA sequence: TGTGCCAGCAGTTTCCTAGCGGCCCAGGATGAGCAGTTCTTC. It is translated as CASSFLAAQDEQFF.

The CDR3 DNA reads TGTGCCAGTAGTATGGGCGAGAACACCGGGGAGCTGTTTTTT. Translation: CASSMGENTGELFF. The gene calls are TRBV19 and TRBJ2-2; D is unresolved. CDR1 and CDR2 (germline): LNHDA, SQIVND (reference sequence). This CDR3 has 14 residues. V dropped 3 bases and J dropped 1 base, with 6 bases sitting between them.

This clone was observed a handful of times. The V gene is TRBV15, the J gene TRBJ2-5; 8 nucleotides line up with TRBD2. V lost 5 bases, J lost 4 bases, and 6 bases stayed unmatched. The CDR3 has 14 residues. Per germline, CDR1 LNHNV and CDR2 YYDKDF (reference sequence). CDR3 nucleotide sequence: TGTGCCACCAGCCGATTAGCGGGAACAGAGACCCAGTACTTC. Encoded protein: CATSRLAGTETQYF. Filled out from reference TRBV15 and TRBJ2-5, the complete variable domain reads DAMVIQNPRYQVTQFGKPVTLSCSQTLNHNVMYWYQQKSSQAPKLLFHYYDKDFNNEADTPDNFQSRRPNTSFCFLDIRSPGLGDTAMYLCATSRLAGTETQYFGPGTRLLVL.

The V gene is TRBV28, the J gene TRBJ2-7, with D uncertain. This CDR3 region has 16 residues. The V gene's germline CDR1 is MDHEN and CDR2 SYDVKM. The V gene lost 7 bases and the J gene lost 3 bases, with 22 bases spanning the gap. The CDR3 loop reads CASNTVGDSFFYEQYF. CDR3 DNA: TGTGCCAGCAATACGGTTGGAGACTCCTTTTTCTACGAGCAGTACTTC.

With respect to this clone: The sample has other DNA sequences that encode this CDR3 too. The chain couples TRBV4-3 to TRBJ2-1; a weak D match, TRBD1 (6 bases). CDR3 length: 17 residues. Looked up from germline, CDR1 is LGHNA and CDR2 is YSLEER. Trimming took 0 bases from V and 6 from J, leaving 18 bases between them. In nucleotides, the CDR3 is TGCGCCAGCAGCCAAGATTCGGGCAGGGGAGTTAGCAATGAGCAGTTCTTC. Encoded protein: CASSQDSGRGVSNEQFF.

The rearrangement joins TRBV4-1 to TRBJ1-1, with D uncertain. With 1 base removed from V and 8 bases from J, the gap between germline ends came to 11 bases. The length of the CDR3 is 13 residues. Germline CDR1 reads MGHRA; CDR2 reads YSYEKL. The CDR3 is CASSQVGSREAFF. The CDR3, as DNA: TGCGCCAGCAGCCAAGTAGGTTCCAGGGAAGCTTTCTTT.

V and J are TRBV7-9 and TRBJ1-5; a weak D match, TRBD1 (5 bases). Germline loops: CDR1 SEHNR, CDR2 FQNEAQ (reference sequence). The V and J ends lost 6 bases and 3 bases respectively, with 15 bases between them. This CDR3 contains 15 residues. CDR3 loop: CASSPGRVDNQPQHF. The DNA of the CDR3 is TGTGCCAGCAGTCCGGGCAGGGTGGACAATCAGCCCCAGCATTTT.

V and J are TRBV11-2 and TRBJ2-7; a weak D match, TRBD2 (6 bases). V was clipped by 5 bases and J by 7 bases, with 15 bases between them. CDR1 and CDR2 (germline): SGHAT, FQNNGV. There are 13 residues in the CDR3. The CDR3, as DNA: TGTGCCAGCAGCACTAATCTTAGCGGAGAGCAGTACTTC. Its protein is CASSTNLSGEQYF.

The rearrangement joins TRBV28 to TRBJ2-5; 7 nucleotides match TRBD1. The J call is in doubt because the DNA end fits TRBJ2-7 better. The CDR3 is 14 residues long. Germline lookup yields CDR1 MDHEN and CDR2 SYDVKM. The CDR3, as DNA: TGTGCCAGCAGTCCGTATACAGGGGCCTACGAGCAGTACTTC. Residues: CASSPYTGAYEQYF.

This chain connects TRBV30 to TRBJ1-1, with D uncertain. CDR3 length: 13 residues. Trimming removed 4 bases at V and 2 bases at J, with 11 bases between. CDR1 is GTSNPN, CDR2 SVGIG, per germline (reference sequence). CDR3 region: CAWTRSLNTEAFF. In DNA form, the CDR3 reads TGTGCCTGGACCCGTTCCCTAAACACTGAAGCTTTCTTT.

The CDR3 DNA sequence: TGTGCCAGTAGAACCAACAGGGACAACACCGGGGAGCTGTTTTTT. Amino acid sequence: CASRTNRDNTGELFF. This rearrangement joins TRBV19 to TRBJ2-2; TRBD1 might be the D (6 bases). V was pared by 6 bases and J by 2 bases, with 13 bases between. Looked up from germline, CDR1 is LNHDA and CDR2 is SQIVND (reference sequence). The CDR3 totals 15 residues.

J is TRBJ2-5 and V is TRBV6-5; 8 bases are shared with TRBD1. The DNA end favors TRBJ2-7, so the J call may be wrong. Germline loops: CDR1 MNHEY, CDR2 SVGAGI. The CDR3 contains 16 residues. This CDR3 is CASSFSFGTGGYEQYF. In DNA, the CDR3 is TGTGCCAGCAGTTTTAGCTTTGGGACAGGCGGCTACGAGCAGTACTTC.

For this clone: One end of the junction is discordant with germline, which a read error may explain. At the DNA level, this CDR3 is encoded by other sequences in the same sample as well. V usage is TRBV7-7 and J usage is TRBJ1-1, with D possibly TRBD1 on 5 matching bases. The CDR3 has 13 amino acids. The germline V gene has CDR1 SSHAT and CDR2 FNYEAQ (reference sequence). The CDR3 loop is CASSLVDGGEAFF. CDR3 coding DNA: TGTGCTAGCAGCTTAGTAGATGGGGGGGAAGCTTTCTTT.

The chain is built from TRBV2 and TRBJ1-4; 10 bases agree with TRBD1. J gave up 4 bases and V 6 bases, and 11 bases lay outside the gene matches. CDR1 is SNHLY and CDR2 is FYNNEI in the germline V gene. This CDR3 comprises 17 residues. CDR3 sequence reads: CASSRGQGDLGNEKLFF. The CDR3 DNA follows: TGTGCCAGCAGCCGCGGACAGGGGGACTTGGGTAATGAAAAACTGTTTTTT.

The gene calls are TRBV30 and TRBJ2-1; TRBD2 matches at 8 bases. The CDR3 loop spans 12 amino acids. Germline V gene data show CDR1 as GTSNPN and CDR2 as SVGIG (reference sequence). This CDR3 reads CVVQRELREQFF. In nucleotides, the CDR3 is TGTGTTGTCCAGCGGGAGCTTCGGGAGCAGTTCTTC.

The CDR3 DNA reads as TGCGCCAGCAGCGGGGGGGCTAGGCGATTGAATGAGCAGTTCTTC. Its protein product is CASSGGARRLNEQFF. The V gene is TRBV5-1, the J gene TRBJ2-1; possibly TRBD2 for D (7 bases). Germline CDR1 and CDR2: SGHRS and YFSETQ. The length of the CDR3 is 15 residues. V lost 4 bases and J 7 bases, leaving 18 bases between the germline ends.

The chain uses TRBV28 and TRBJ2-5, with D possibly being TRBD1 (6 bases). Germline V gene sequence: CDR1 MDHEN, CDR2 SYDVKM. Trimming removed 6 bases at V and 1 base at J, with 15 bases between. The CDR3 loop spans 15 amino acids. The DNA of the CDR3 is TGTGCCAGCAGCCCCCTACAGGGTGGCCAAGAGACCCAGTACTTC. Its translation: CASSPLQGGQETQYF. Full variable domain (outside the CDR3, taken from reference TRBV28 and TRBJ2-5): DVKVTQSSRYLVKRTGEKVFLECVQDMDHENMFWYRQDPGLGLRLIYFSYDVKMKEKGDIPEGYSVSREKKERFSLILESASTNQTSMYLCASSPLQGGQETQYFGPGTRLLVL.

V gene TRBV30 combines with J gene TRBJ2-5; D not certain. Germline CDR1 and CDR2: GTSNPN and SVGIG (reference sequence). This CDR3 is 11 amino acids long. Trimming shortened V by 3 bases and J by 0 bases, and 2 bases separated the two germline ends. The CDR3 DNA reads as TGTGCCTGGAGCTACCAAGAGACCCAGTACTTC. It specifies CAWSYQETQYF.